The present TCR beta chain was sequenced within a study of T cell changes during pregnancy in multiple sclerosis. This CDR3 contains 14 residues. Germline V lookup: CDR1 MDHEN, CDR2 SYDVKM. The V and J ends lost 6 bases and 6 bases, in that order; junction bases with no gene match: 11. Sequencing was performed with immunoSEQ multiplex PCR; in TCRdb, only in-frame clones are kept and a portion is missing. The table has roughly 45,000 clones, 85% to 95% seen once. This specimen consisted of CD8+ T cells from peripheral blood mononuclear cells, obtained after pregnancy. The source of this sequence is a female donor with multiple sclerosis, enrolled in a pregnancy study. This sequence joins TRBV28 and TRBJ2-7; 7 bases match TRBD2. The CDR3 here is CASSPLIGRAEQYF. CDR3 nucleotides: TGTGCCAGCAGCCCACTCATTGGGAGGGCCGAGCAGTACTTC.